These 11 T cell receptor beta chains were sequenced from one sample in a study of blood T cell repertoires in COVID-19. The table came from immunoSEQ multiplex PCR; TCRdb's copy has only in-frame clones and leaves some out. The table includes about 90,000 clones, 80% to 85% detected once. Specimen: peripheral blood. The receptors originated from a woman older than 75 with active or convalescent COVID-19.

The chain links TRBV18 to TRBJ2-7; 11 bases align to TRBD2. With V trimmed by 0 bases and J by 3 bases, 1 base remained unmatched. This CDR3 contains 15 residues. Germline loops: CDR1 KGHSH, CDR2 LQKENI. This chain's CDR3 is CASSPPLAGGYEQYF. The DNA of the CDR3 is TGTGCCAGCTCACCACCGCTAGCGGGGGGCTACGAGCAGTACTTC. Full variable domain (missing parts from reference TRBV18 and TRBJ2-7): NAGVMQNPRHLVRRRGQEARLRCSPMKGHSHVYWYRQLPEEGLKFMVYLQKENIIDESGMPKERFSAEFPKEGPSILRIQQVVRGDSAAYFCASSPPLAGGYEQYFGPGTRLTVT.

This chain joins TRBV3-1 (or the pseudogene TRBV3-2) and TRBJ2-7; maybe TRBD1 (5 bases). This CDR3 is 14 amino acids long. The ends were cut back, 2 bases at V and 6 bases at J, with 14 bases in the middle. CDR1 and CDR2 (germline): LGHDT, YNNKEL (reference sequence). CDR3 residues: CASSQQGAAGEQYF. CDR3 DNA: TGTGCCAGCAGCCAACAAGGGGCCGCAGGCGAGCAGTACTTC.

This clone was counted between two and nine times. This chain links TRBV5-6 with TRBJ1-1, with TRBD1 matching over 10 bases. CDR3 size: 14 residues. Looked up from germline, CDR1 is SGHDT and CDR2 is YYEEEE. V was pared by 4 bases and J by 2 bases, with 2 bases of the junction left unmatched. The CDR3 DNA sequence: TGTGCCAGCAGCCTGACAGGGGGCAACACTGAAGCTTTCTTT. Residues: CASSLTGGNTEAFF.

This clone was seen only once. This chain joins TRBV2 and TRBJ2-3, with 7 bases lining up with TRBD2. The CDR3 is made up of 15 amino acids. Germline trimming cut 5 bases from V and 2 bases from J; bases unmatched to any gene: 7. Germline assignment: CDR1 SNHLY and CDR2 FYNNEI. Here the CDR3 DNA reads TGTGCCAGCAGTCTGACTAGCAGACCCACAGATACGCAGTATTTT. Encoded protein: CASSLTSRPTDTQYF.

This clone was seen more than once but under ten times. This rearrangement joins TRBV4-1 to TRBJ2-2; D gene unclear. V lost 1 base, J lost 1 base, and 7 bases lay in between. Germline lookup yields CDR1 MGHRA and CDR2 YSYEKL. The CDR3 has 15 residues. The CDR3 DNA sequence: TGCGCCAGCAGCCAAGGGCCAGGGAACACCGGGGAGCTGTTTTTT. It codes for CASSQGPGNTGELFF.

In DNA form, the CDR3 reads TGTGCCAGTAGTATTTCGGCAGGGGACTCCTACGAGCAGTACTTC. This translates into CASSISAGDSYEQYF. V gene TRBV19 combines with J gene TRBJ2-7, with D possibly being TRBD1 (6 bases). Germline loops: CDR1 LNHDA, CDR2 SQIVND (reference sequence). Deletions cut 3 bases from V and 0 bases from J, with 12 bases between. The CDR3 contains 15 residues. Combining the CDR3 with reference TRBV19 and TRBJ2-7 gives the whole variable domain DGGITQSPKYLFRKEGQNVTLSCEQNLNHDAMYWYRQDPGQGLRLIYYSQIVNDFQKGDIAEGYSVSREKKESFPLTVTSAQKNPTAFYLCASSISAGDSYEQYFGPGTRLTVT.

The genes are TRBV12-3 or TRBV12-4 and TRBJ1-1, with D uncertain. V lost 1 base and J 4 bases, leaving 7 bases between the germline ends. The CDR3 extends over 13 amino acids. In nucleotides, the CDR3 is TGTGCCAGCAGTTTAGTCGGAGGCACTGAAGCTTTCTTT. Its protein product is CASSLVGGTEAFF.

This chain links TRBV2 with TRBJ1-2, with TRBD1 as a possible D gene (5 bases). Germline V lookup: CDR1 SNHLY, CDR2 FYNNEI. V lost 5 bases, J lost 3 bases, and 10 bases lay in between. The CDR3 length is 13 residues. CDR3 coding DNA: TGTGCCAGCAGTATGACAGACCACTATGGCTACACCTTC. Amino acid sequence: CASSMTDHYGYTF.

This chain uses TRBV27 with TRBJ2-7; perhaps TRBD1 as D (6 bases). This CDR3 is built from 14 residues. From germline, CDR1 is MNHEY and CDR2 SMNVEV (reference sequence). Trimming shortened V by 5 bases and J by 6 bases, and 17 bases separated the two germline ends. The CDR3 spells CASSLYTGIVEQYF. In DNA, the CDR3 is TGTGCCAGCAGTCTCTACACAGGGATAGTCGAGCAGTACTTC.

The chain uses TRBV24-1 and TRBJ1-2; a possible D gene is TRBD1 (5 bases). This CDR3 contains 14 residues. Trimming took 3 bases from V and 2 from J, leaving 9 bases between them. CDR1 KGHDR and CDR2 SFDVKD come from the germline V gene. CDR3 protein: CATSDTGGNYGYTF. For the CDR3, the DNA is TGTGCCACCAGTGATACGGGGGGAAACTATGGCTACACCTTC.

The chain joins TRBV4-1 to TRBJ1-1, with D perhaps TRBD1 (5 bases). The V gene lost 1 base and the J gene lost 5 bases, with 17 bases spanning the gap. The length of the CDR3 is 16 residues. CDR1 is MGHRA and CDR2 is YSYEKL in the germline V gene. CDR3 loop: CASSQAVNGGGTEAFF. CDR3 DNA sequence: TGCGCCAGCAGCCAAGCGGTAAACGGGGGTGGAACTGAAGCTTTCTTT.